A single sample gave rise to the 4 T cell receptor beta chains below, sequenced in a study of T cells after yellow fever vaccination (dated by TCRdb to between 2018 and 2021). The treatment or condition label of this sample denotes: live attenuated yellow fever vaccine strain. Libraries were prepared through 5' RACE. These reads were obtained on an Illumina HiSeq 2500. TCRdb reprocessed the public reads (quality trimming at Q25 with fastp, clone calling with MiXCR) and kept in-frame beta chains. One record per CDR3 amino acid sequence lists the most common genes and DNA. Counted in this sample were 500,000 to 650,000 distinct CDR3 sequences; about 13% of them appeared once. The top ten clones comprise roughly an eighth of the sample. The specimen comprised PBMCs, sampled on the day of the yellow fever booster vaccination. Every receptor here comes from a man between 25 and 39 years old who received the YFV17D yellow fever vaccine.

This clonotype was counted a few times. The rearrangement links TRBV6-5 to TRBJ2-1, with TRBD1 identical over 7 bases. J was trimmed by 10 bases and V by 5 bases; bases with no gene match: 5. The CDR3 loop spans 12 amino acids. In germline, CDR1 is MNHEY, CDR2 SVGAGI. In DNA, the CDR3 is TGTGCCAGCAGTGTCCGACAGGGCGAGCAGTTCTTC. Its translation is CASSVRQGEQFF.

A few counts support this clonotype. The chain recombines TRBV20-1 with TRBJ2-1; 8 bases are a match to TRBD2. There are 16 residues in the CDR3. Trimming removed 6 bases from V and 4 bases from J; junction bases left unmatched: 14. Per germline, CDR1 DFQATT and CDR2 SNEGSKA (reference sequence). CDR3 sequence: CSARGFDGRGYNEQFF. CDR3 nucleotides: TGCAGTGCCCGGGGTTTTGACGGGAGGGGGTACAATGAGCAGTTCTTC.

This clonotype has only a few counts. The chain is built from TRBV5-6 and TRBJ2-7; tentatively, D is TRBD2 (6 bases). V was trimmed by 6 bases and J by 4 bases, leaving 14 bases between them. Germline CDR1 SGHDT, CDR2 YYEEEE. CDR3 length: 13 amino acids. The DNA of the CDR3 is TGTGCCAGCAATCGGGACGGAGGGTACGAGCAGTACTTC. It translates to CASNRDGGYEQYF.

The rearrangement uses TRBV14 and TRBJ2-2, with D possibly TRBD1 on 5 matching bases. CDR1 and CDR2 from the germline V gene are SGHDN and FVKESK. Trimming left V 1 base short and J 1 base short, with 10 bases between. The CDR3 is made up of 16 amino acids. CDR3 DNA: TGTGCCAGCAGCCAAGCCAGGGTGGAGAACACCGGGGAGCTGTTTTTT. This encodes CASSQARVENTGELFF.